A single sample gave rise to the 18 T cell receptor beta chains below, sequenced in a study of cytotoxic CD8 clonotypes in ibrutinib-treated CLL (dated by TCRdb to 2020 to 2022). The library was produced with the immunoSEQ multiplex PCR assay. TCRdb carries this immuneACCESS record with in-frame sequences only. Its versions omit some clonotypes, under half of them owing to an unresolved V gene in the studies checked, with the rest unexplained. This sample lists 300,000 to 350,000 clones; around four fifths were detected once. The ten top clones hold under 8.5% of the sample. This sample comprised PBMCs, obtained before ibrutinib treatment. These TCRs come from a human donor with chronic lymphocytic leukemia.

This clone was detected only a few times. The chain recombines TRBV2 with TRBJ2-5; possibly TRBD1 for D (6 bases). This CDR3 contains 16 residues. V was pared by 5 bases and J by 0 bases, with 16 bases between. Germline V gene data show CDR1 as SNHLY and CDR2 as FYNNEI. In nucleotides, the CDR3 is TGTGCCAGCAGTCCTAGGGGGAGCGTGTACCAAGAGACCCAGTACTTC. This codes for CASSPRGSVYQETQYF.

This chain joins TRBV30 and TRBJ1-4, with TRBD1 identical over 7 bases. V was pared by 3 bases and J by 8 bases, with 9 bases of the junction left unmatched. The CDR3 spans 14 residues. From germline, CDR1 is GTSNPN and CDR2 SVGIG (reference sequence). The CDR3 protein is CAWSDRAGEEKLFF. The DNA for the CDR3 is TGTGCCTGGAGCGACAGGGCCGGGGAAGAAAAACTGTTTTTT.

V and J are TRBV27 and TRBJ2-7; tentatively, D is TRBD2 (6 bases). This CDR3 has 13 amino acids. The V gene's germline CDR1 is MNHEY and CDR2 SMNVEV (reference sequence). Trimming removed 6 bases at V and 2 bases at J, with 11 bases between. In DNA form, the CDR3 reads TGTGCCAGCAGCGTGGGAGGTACCTACGAGCAGTACTTC. Its protein is CASSVGGTYEQYF.

This clone was observed a handful of times. The gene calls are TRBV6-5 and TRBJ1-5; D is ambiguous. CDR3 size: 12 residues. Germline values: CDR1 MNHEY, CDR2 SVGAGI. The V and J ends lost 5 bases and 7 bases respectively, with 9 bases between them. The CDR3 DNA reads as TGTGCCAGCAGTAAGGGTACCCAGCCCCAGCATTTT. Amino acid sequence: CASSKGTQPQHF.

The chain couples TRBV30 to TRBJ2-7; perhaps TRBD2 as D (6 bases). Germline assignment: CDR1 GTSNPN and CDR2 SVGIG (reference sequence). The CDR3 covers 14 residues. V was clipped by 4 bases and J by 2 bases, with 15 bases between them. CDR3 region: CAWTQRASAYEQYF. CDR3 nucleotides: TGTGCCTGGACCCAGAGGGCTAGCGCCTACGAGCAGTACTTC.

CDR3 amino acids: CASSTEGGRGTDTQYF. CDR3 bases: TGCGCCAGCAGCACCGAGGGGGGACGGGGCACAGATACGCAGTATTTT. The rearrangement uses TRBV4-1 and TRBJ2-3; the D gene could be TRBD1 or TRBD2 (6 bases each). V dropped 5 bases and J dropped 1 base, with 16 bases sitting between them. Per the germline V gene, CDR1 is MGHRA and CDR2 is YSYEKL. This CDR3 has 16 residues.

V usage is TRBV10-3 and J usage is TRBJ2-7; D possibly corresponds to TRBD2 (5 bases). In germline, CDR1 is ENHRY, CDR2 SYGVKD. The CDR3 runs 12 residues. Trimming left V 3 bases short and J 6 bases short, with 9 bases between. The CDR3, as DNA: TGTGCCATCAGTGATGGAACTAGCGAGCAGTACTTC. It specifies CAISDGTSEQYF.

This sequence joins TRBV6-1 and TRBJ2-7; 9 positions agree with TRBD2. The CDR3 is 15 amino acids. V lost 6 bases to trimming and J lost 5 bases; unmatched junction nucleotides: 11. The V gene's germline CDR1 is MNHNS and CDR2 SASEGT. CDR3 region: CASRVLAGLGDEQYF. The CDR3 bases are TGTGCCAGCAGGGTACTAGCGGGCCTCGGCGACGAGCAGTACTTC.

This chain uses TRBV30 with TRBJ2-3; D gene uncertain. CDR3 length equals 14 residues. CDR1 and CDR2 (germline): GTSNPN, SVGIG (reference sequence). V lost 2 bases to trimming and J lost 6 bases, with 15 bases between them. The chain's CDR3 is CAWSRSNLMDTQYF. The CDR3 DNA is TGTGCCTGGAGTAGGAGCAACTTGATGGATACGCAGTATTTT.

This clone was seen more than once but under ten times. The V gene is TRBV19, the J gene TRBJ2-2, with D perhaps given as TRBD1 or TRBD2 (5 bases each). Germline V CDR1 and CDR2: LNHDA, SQIVND (reference sequence). V lost 7 bases and J 0 bases, leaving 21 bases between the germline ends. This CDR3 is 18 amino acids long. The CDR3: CASTGRDAAIPNTGELFF. In nucleotides, the CDR3 is TGTGCCAGTACCGGACGGGACGCAGCGATACCGAACACCGGGGAGCTGTTTTTT.

This chain joins TRBV29-1 and TRBJ2-2; possible D gene TRBD1, 5 bases. This CDR3 region has 12 residues. V was clipped by 7 bases and J by 7 bases, with 13 bases between them. The V gene's germline CDR1 is SQVTM and CDR2 ANQGSEA. For the CDR3, the DNA is TGCAGCGCTCATACAGGAGTCGGGGAGCTGTTTTTT. Translation gives CSAHTGVGELFF.

This clone was seen just once. The chain carries TRBV27 and TRBJ2-7; tentative D call: TRBD2 (5 bases). The CDR3 runs to 14 residues. Trimming pared 3 bases from V and 2 bases from J, leaving 11 bases between. The V gene's germline CDR1 is MNHEY and CDR2 SMNVEV (reference sequence). The CDR3 DNA reads TGTGCCAGCAGTTTGGCGGGTACCGCCTACGAGCAGTACTTC. This gives the protein CASSLAGTAYEQYF.

The chain employs TRBV7-6 and TRBJ2-3; D may be TRBD1 (6 bases). V lost 2 bases to trimming and J lost 6 bases, with 12 bases between them. The V gene's germline CDR1 is SGHVS and CDR2 FNYEAQ. The CDR3 totals 14 residues. Here the CDR3 reads CASSLRQGKDTQYF. Here the CDR3 DNA reads TGTGCCAGCAGCTTACGCCAGGGGAAGGATACGCAGTATTTT. Full variable domain (missing parts from reference TRBV7-6 and TRBJ2-3): GAGVSQSPRYKVTKRGQDVALRCDPISGHVSLYWYRQALGQGPEFLTYFNYEAQQDKSGLPNDRFSAERPEGSISTLTIQRTEQRDSAMYRCASSLRQGKDTQYFGPGTRLTVL.

The gene calls are TRBV6-4 and TRBJ2-7, with D perhaps matching TRBD1 (6 bases). Germline V CDR1 and CDR2: MRHNA, SNTAGT. The CDR3 totals 13 residues. V lost 7 bases to trimming and J lost 0 bases, with 10 bases between them. The CDR3 loop reads CASNTGSSYEQYF. CDR3 DNA: TGTGCCAGCAATACAGGGAGCTCCTACGAGCAGTACTTC.

The V gene is TRBV10-3, the J gene TRBJ2-3, with D unresolved. The CDR3 runs to 14 residues. Looked up from germline, CDR1 is ENHRY and CDR2 is SYGVKD. Trimming took off 10 bases at V and 3 bases at J, with 17 bases between the two ends. The CDR3 here is CATAASRETDTQYF. The CDR3 bases are TGTGCCACCGCCGCGTCTAGAGAGACAGATACGCAGTATTTT.

The chain has TRBV10-3 and TRBJ2-5; TRBD2 matches at 8 bases. The germline gives CDR1 ENHRY, CDR2 SYGVKD. With 2 bases clipped from V and 5 bases from J, the junction kept 16 bases outside the gene matches. The CDR3 has 18 residues. Here the CDR3 reads CAISENPLGGRLGETQYF. The CDR3 DNA is TGTGCCATCAGTGAGAACCCCTTGGGCGGGAGGTTAGGGGAGACCCAGTACTTC.

This clone was seen a single time. The chain uses TRBV15 and TRBJ1-1; D is ambiguous. The CDR3 extends over 15 amino acids. CDR1 and CDR2 (germline): LNHNV, YYDKDF (reference sequence). V shed 0 bases and J shed 1 base, with 9 bases lying between them. The CDR3 is CATSRDSGGNTEAFF. The CDR3 region has the DNA TGTGCCACCAGCAGAGATTCTGGCGGGAACACTGAAGCTTTCTTT.

V gene TRBV15 combines with J gene TRBJ2-3; no clear D gene. The CDR3 is 16 amino acids. V gave up 1 base and J gave up 7 bases, with 18 bases separating them. Per germline, CDR1 LNHNV and CDR2 YYDKDF (reference sequence). The CDR3 DNA reads as TGTGCCACCAGCAGAGTAGTGGGAACCGCGGAGAATACGCAGTATTTT. Translating gives CATSRVVGTAENTQYF.